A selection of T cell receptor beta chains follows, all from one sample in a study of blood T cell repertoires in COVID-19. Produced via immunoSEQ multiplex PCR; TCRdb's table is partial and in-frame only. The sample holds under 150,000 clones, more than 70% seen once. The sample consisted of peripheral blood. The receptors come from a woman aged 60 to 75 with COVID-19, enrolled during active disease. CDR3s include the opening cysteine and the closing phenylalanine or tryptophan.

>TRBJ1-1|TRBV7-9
CASSLGVGGTEAFF
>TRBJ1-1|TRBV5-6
CASSWTGGGLATEAFF
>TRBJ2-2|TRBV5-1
CASSWTSGAPAGELFF
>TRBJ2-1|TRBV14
CASSQRTVGEQFF
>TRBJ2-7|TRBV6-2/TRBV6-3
CASSLTGSYEQYF
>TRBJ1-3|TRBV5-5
CASSFQGLGNTIYF
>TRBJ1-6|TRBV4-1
CASSQDGGRLSYNSPLHF
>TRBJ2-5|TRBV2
CASSDTGFPLVQETQYF
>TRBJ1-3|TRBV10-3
CAISRTGTNTIYF
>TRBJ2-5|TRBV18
CASSPPGTGFGTQYF